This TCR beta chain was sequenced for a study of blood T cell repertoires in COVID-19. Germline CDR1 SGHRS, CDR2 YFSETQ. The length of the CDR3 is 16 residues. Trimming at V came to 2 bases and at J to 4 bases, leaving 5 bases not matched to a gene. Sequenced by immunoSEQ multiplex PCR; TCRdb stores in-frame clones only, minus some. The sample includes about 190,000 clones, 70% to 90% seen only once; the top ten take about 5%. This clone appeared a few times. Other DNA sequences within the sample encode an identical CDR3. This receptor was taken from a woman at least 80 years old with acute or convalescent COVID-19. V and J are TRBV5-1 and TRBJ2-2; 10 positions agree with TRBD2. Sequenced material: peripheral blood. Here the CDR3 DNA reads TGCGCCAGCAGCTTAGCGGGAGGGCCGGGCACCGGGGAGCTGTTTTTT. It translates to CASSLAGGPGTGELFF.